Sequencing of this T cell receptor (beta chain) was carried out in a study of T cell repertoires in cytomegalovirus infection. TCRdb fed the reads into MiXCR, producing one record per CDR3 protein. The table includes approximately 500,000 distinct CDR3 sequences, around 11% detected once. The CDR3 is made up of 12 amino acids. Germline lookup yields CDR1 MDHEN and CDR2 SYDVKM. Trimming removed 2 bases at V and 8 bases at J, with 9 bases between. Many counts were recorded for this clonotype. The sample taken for sequencing was PBMCs. The clonotype originates from a human donor in good health (CMV status not recorded). Some clones in this sample may be carry-over from other donors' samples. The J gene is TRBJ1-2, the V gene TRBV28; D is unresolved. CDR3 sequence: CASSLLGNGYTF. DNA for the CDR3: TGTGCCAGCAGTTTACTAGGCAACGGCTACACCTTC.